The next 12 T cell receptor beta chains were all read from a single sample in a study of vaccination and CD4 T cells after COVID-19. The antigens these receptors bind are not known. CD4+ T cells that had been cultured provided DNA sequenced with the Oncomine TCR Beta short-read assay. Using its own MiXCR run on the PCR reads, TCRdb lists one record per CDR3 protein. The table has more than 14,000 distinct CDR3 sequences, 48% seen once. Treatment noted: roughly 10-day PBMC culture with coronavirus spike peptide pools or control peptides (ViraFEST assay). Input material: CD4+ T cells from blood, cultured in vitro. These receptors were taken from a human donor who had recovered from COVID-19.

This sequence joins TRBV6-1 and TRBJ1-3, with unresolved D. This CDR3 contains 14 residues. Trimming removed 6 bases from V and 1 base from J, with 10 bases in between. Looked up from germline, CDR1 is MNHNS and CDR2 is SASEGT. DNA of the CDR3: TGTGCCAGCAGCTCGGGGTTGTCTGGAAACACCATATATTTT. This translates into CASSSGLSGNTIYF.

This clonotype was found once. The V and J genes are TRBV2 and TRBJ2-1; D possibly matches TRBD1 or TRBD2 (5 bases each). The CDR3 loop spans 16 amino acids. The germline V gene encodes CDR1 SNHLY and CDR2 FYNNEI. V was clipped by 5 bases and J by 0 bases, with 14 bases between them. Here the CDR3 reads CASSPRGVLSYNEQFF. Written as DNA, the CDR3 is TGTGCCAGCAGTCCCCGGGGCGTCCTCTCCTACAATGAGCAGTTCTTC.

The chain combines TRBV28 with TRBJ1-1, with D possibly TRBD1 on 5 matching bases. This CDR3 contains 14 residues. From germline, CDR1 is MDHEN and CDR2 SYDVKM. The V and J ends lost 5 bases and 5 bases respectively, with 15 bases between them. CDR3 protein: CASSPPRGTTEAFF. As DNA, the CDR3 is TGTGCCAGCAGTCCCCCCCGGGGGACGACTGAAGCTTTCTTT.

Only a few counts were recorded for this clonotype. This sequence joins TRBV25-1 and TRBJ2-5; perhaps TRBD2 as D (5 bases). There are 14 residues in the CDR3. Looked up from germline, CDR1 is MGHDK and CDR2 is SYGVNS. Trimming removed 8 bases from V and 3 bases from J, with 16 bases in between. CDR3 residues: CASSLGGGEETQYF. The CDR3, as DNA: TGTGCCAGCTCATTAGGAGGTGGAGAAGAGACCCAGTACTTC. The whole variable domain, remainder taken from reference TRBV25-1 and TRBJ2-5, is EADIYQTPRYLVIGTGKKITLECSQTMGHDKMYWYQQDPGMELHLIHYSYGVNSTEKGDLSSESTVSRIRTEHFPLTLESARPSHTSQYLCASSLGGGEETQYFGPGTRLLVL.

CDR3 DNA sequence: TGTGCCAGCAGCTTAGCGGGGCAGGGACTGAACTATGGCTACACCTTC. It yields the protein CASSLAGQGLNYGYTF. The rearrangement links TRBV7-2 to TRBJ1-2, with a possible D match to TRBD1 (5 bases). Trimming cost V 0 bases and J 2 bases, with 13 bases left between them. This CDR3 is 16 amino acids long. Germline V CDR1 and CDR2: SGHTA, FQGNSA. The variable domain in full, with the rest retrieved from reference TRBV7-2 and TRBJ1-2, is GAGVSQSPSNKVTEKGKDVELRCDPISGHTALYWYRQSLGQGLEFLIYFQGNSAPDKSGLPSDRFSAERTGGSVSTLTIQRTQQEDSAVYLCASSLAGQGLNYGYTFGSGTRLTVV.

The chain is built from TRBV12-3 or TRBV12-4 and TRBJ2-2, with a possible D match to TRBD2 (5 bases). The V and J ends lost 6 bases and 7 bases respectively, with 21 bases between them. The CDR3 has 16 residues. CDR3 sequence: CASSPPNWEFNGELFF. CDR3 DNA sequence: TGTGCCAGCAGCCCCCCAAACTGGGAGTTTAACGGGGAGCTGTTTTTT.

The chain combines TRBV19 with TRBJ1-5, with D perhaps matching TRBD1 (6 bases). The germline CDR1 and CDR2 sequences are LNHDA and SQIVND (reference sequence). Trimming pared 7 bases from V and 3 bases from J, leaving 16 bases between. The CDR3 covers 15 residues. The CDR3 coding sequence is TGTGCCAGTACGACAGGAGGGGGTATCAATCAGCCCCAGCATTTT. It yields the protein CASTTGGGINQPQHF.

The DNA for the CDR3 is TGTGCCAGCAGTTTATTCGAGCGGAGCTCCTATAATTCACCCCTCCACTTT. This translates into CASSLFERSSYNSPLHF. The rearrangement uses TRBV27 and TRBJ1-6; D remains unclear. V lost 1 base and J 0 bases, leaving 10 bases between the germline ends. Germline V gene data show CDR1 as MNHEY and CDR2 as SMNVEV (reference sequence). The CDR3 contains 17 residues.

The chain has TRBV20-1 and TRBJ1-1; D is undetermined. Germline loops: CDR1 DFQATT, CDR2 SNEGSKA (reference sequence). The CDR3 sequence is 11 residues long. The V end lost 7 bases, the J end lost 4 bases, and 10 bases lay between the germline ends. CDR3 sequence: CSVRSSTEAFF. In DNA, the CDR3 is TGCAGTGTAAGGAGTAGCACTGAAGCTTTCTTT.

The chain is built from TRBV11-1 and TRBJ2-3; 9 bases line up with TRBD2. Germline trimming cut 3 bases from V and 5 bases from J; bases unmatched to any gene: 6. CDR1 and CDR2 from the germline V gene are SGHAT and FQDESV (reference sequence). The CDR3 is 15 amino acids. CDR3 sequence: CASSLASGAGDTQYF. CDR3 coding DNA: TGTGCCAGCAGCTTGGCTAGCGGGGCCGGAGATACGCAGTATTTT.

V usage is TRBV11-3 and J usage is TRBJ2-5; D uncertain. This CDR3 is 14 amino acids long. The germline V gene encodes CDR1 SGHNT and CDR2 YENEEA. V was pared by 5 bases and J by 1 base, with 11 bases between. The CDR3 protein is CASSPAPIQETQYF. The CDR3 region has the DNA TGTGCCAGCAGCCCTGCCCCTATCCAAGAGACCCAGTACTTC.

By proportion, this clonotype is large. Written as DNA, the CDR3 is TGTGCCAGCAGCTCCCGAGGACAGGCCACTGAAGCTTTCTTT. It translates to CASSSRGQATEAFF. The V call is TRBV7-6, the J call TRBJ1-1, with 7 bases aligning to TRBD1. Trimming at V came to 4 bases and at J to 4 bases, leaving 6 bases not matched to a gene. CDR1 and CDR2 (germline): SGHVS, FNYEAQ. This CDR3 region has 14 residues.